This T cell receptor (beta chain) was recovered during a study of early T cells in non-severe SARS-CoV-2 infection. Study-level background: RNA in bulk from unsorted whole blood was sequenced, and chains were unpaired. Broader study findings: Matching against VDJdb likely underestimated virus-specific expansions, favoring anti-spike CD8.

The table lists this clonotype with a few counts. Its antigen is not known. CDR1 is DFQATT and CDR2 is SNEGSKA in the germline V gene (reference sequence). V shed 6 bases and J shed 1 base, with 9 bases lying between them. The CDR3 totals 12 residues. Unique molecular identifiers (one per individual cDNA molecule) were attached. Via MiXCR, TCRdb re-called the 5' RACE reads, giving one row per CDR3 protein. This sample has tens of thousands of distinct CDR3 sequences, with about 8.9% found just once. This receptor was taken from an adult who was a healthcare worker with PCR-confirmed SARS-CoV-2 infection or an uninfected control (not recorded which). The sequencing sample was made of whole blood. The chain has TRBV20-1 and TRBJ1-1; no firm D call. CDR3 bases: TGCAGTGCGCTAGGTGGGAACACTGAAGCTTTCTTT. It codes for CSALGGNTEAFF.